A selection of T cell receptor beta chains follows, all from one sample in a study of OX40 agonist ivuxolimab in advanced cancers. Some clones are missing from TCRdb's copy, which holds only in-frame ones; the method was immunoSEQ multiplex PCR. This table holds 50,000 to 70,000 clones, roughly nine tenths found once. Sequenced material: CD4+ or CD8+ T cells sorted from blood, taken in a trial of the OX40 agonist ivuxolimab. All receptors derive from an adult with an advanced solid tumor such as melanoma, head and neck, liver or kidney cancer. CDR3s include the opening cysteine and the closing phenylalanine or tryptophan. Each record gives: D gene, V gene, J gene, clone size, CDR3 protein, CDR3 DNA. A D gene is named only where the DNA matches it firmly. Where a row states a size, it is once, few, many or the class of an expanded clone; other rows omit it.

d_gene: -
v_gene: TRBV11-3
j_gene: TRBJ2-5
abundance: -
CDR3aa: CASSLGSETQYF
CDR3nt: TGTGCCAGCAGCCTAGGGTCCGAGACCCAGTACTTC

d_gene: -
v_gene: TRBV4-3
j_gene: TRBJ2-3
abundance: -
CDR3aa: CASSQDRTASTDTQYF
CDR3nt: TGCGCCAGCAGCCAAGACCGGACAGCTAGCACAGATACGCAGTATTTT

d_gene: -
v_gene: TRBV27
j_gene: TRBJ2-3
abundance: -
CDR3aa: CASSLVHGDTQYF
CDR3nt: TGTGCCAGCAGTCTTGTCCATGGGGATACGCAGTATTTT

d_gene: -
v_gene: TRBV4-3
j_gene: TRBJ2-2
abundance: -
CDR3aa: CASSQAIRQYTGELFF
CDR3nt: TGCGCCAGCAGCCAAGCGATACGACAGTACACCGGGGAGCTGTTTTTT

d_gene: TRBD2
v_gene: TRBV9
j_gene: TRBJ2-7
abundance: -
CDR3aa: CASSGGLAGSYEQYF
CDR3nt: TGTGCCAGCAGCGGCGGACTAGCGGGGAGCTACGAGCAGTACTTC

d_gene: -
v_gene: TRBV9
j_gene: TRBJ2-2
abundance: -
CDR3aa: CASSVVGDTGELFF
CDR3nt: TGTGCCAGCAGCGTAGTGGGAGACACCGGGGAGCTGTTTTTT

d_gene: TRBD2
v_gene: TRBV4-3
j_gene: TRBJ2-3
abundance: -
CDR3aa: CASSQDRVTSGRNTQYF
CDR3nt: TGCGCCAGCAGCCAAGATAGGGTGACTAGCGGGAGAAATACGCAGTATTTT

d_gene: -
v_gene: TRBV6-5
j_gene: TRBJ1-2
abundance: -
CDR3aa: CASSYNPIYGYTF
CDR3nt: TGTGCCAGCAGTTACAACCCGATCTATGGCTACACCTTC

d_gene: TRBD1
v_gene: TRBV9
j_gene: TRBJ2-3
abundance: once
CDR3aa: CASSPWTGAGTQYF
CDR3nt: TGTGCCAGCAGCCCGTGGACAGGGGCGGGTACGCAGTATTTT

d_gene: -
v_gene: TRBV29-1
j_gene: TRBJ2-2
abundance: -
CDR3aa: CSVEVRNTGELFF
CDR3nt: TGCAGCGTTGAAGTCAGGAACACCGGGGAGCTGTTTTTT

d_gene: TRBD1
v_gene: TRBV4-3
j_gene: TRBJ2-3
abundance: -
CDR3aa: CASSQGWTGVADTQYF
CDR3nt: TGCGCCAGCAGCCAAGGCTGGACAGGGGTGGCAGATACGCAGTATTTT

d_gene: TRBD1
v_gene: TRBV5-1
j_gene: TRBJ1-2
abundance: -
CDR3aa: CASSPDRVGSYTF
CDR3nt: TGCGCCAGCAGCCCAGACAGGGTTGGTAGCTACACCTTC

d_gene: TRBD2
v_gene: TRBV19
j_gene: TRBJ2-3
abundance: -
CDR3aa: CASISTGGSADTQYF
CDR3nt: TGTGCCAGTATTTCTACGGGAGGGTCGGCAGATACGCAGTATTTT

d_gene: -
v_gene: TRBV4-2
j_gene: TRBJ1-2
abundance: -
CDR3aa: CASSQGRGRSTYGYTF
CDR3nt: TGTGCCAGCAGCCAAGGGCGGGGGCGATCTACCTATGGCTACACCTTC

d_gene: TRBD1
v_gene: TRBV4-3
j_gene: TRBJ1-2
abundance: -
CDR3aa: CASSQRQGGGYTF
CDR3nt: TGCGCCAGCAGCCAGCGACAGGGGGGAGGCTACACCTTC

d_gene: -
v_gene: TRBV27
j_gene: TRBJ2-3
abundance: -
CDR3aa: CASRIMGTTDTQYF
CDR3nt: TGTGCCAGCAGGATCATGGGGACAACAGATACGCAGTATTTT

d_gene: TRBD2
v_gene: TRBV27
j_gene: TRBJ2-1
abundance: -
CDR3aa: CASSSGLAGGNEQFF
CDR3nt: TGTGCCAGCAGTTCCGGACTAGCGGGAGGAAATGAGCAGTTCTTC

d_gene: -
v_gene: TRBV21-1
j_gene: TRBJ2-7
abundance: -
CDR3aa: CASSPKGESSTGDLYEQYF
CDR3nt: TGTGCCAGCAGCCCCAAAGGCGAATCGTCGACAGGGGATTTGTACGAGCAGTACTTC

d_gene: -
v_gene: TRBV19
j_gene: TRBJ2-7
abundance: -
CDR3aa: CASSFSRLGGYEQYF
CDR3nt: TGTGCCAGTAGTTTTTCCCGACTAGGGGGCTACGAGCAGTACTTC

d_gene: -
v_gene: TRBV11-3
j_gene: TRBJ2-1
abundance: -
CDR3aa: CASSLEGGRDNEQFF
CDR3nt: TGTGCCAGCAGCTTAGAGGGGGGGCGAGACAATGAGCAGTTCTTC

d_gene: -
v_gene: TRBV4-3
j_gene: TRBJ2-2
abundance: -
CDR3aa: CASSPQTGNTGELFF
CDR3nt: TGCGCCAGCAGCCCTCAGACAGGCAACACCGGGGAGCTGTTTTTT

d_gene: -
v_gene: TRBV5-4
j_gene: TRBJ2-1
abundance: -
CDR3aa: CASSSDSNEQFF
CDR3nt: TGTGCCAGCAGCTCGGACTCCAATGAGCAGTTCTTC

d_gene: -
v_gene: TRBV27
j_gene: TRBJ1-1
abundance: once
CDR3aa: CASSLSQGAPEAFF
CDR3nt: TGTGCCAGCAGTTTATCCCAGGGCGCCCCTGAAGCTTTCTTT

d_gene: -
v_gene: TRBV19
j_gene: TRBJ2-1
abundance: -
CDR3aa: CASSIGGNSYNEQFF
CDR3nt: TGTGCCAGTAGTATTGGCGGAAACTCCTACAATGAGCAGTTCTTC

d_gene: -
v_gene: TRBV2
j_gene: TRBJ1-4
abundance: -
CDR3aa: CASQDVENEKLFF
CDR3nt: TGTGCCAGCCAGGACGTGGAGAATGAAAAACTGTTTTTT

d_gene: -
v_gene: TRBV5-6
j_gene: TRBJ1-2
abundance: -
CDR3aa: CASSLEGKNYGYTF
CDR3nt: TGTGCCAGCAGCTTGGAAGGAAAAAACTATGGCTACACCTTC

d_gene: -
v_gene: TRBV7-9
j_gene: TRBJ2-7
abundance: once
CDR3aa: CASSSKSGVAEQYF
CDR3nt: TGTGCCAGCAGCTCAAAGTCGGGAGTAGCAGAGCAGTACTTC

d_gene: TRBD1
v_gene: TRBV11-3
j_gene: TRBJ1-5
abundance: -
CDR3aa: CASSLELGDRGVYQPQHF
CDR3nt: TGTGCCAGCAGCTTAGAGTTAGGGGACAGGGGGGTTTATCAGCCCCAGCATTTT

d_gene: -
v_gene: TRBV11-2
j_gene: TRBJ2-7
abundance: -
CDR3aa: CASTFGASASYEQYF
CDR3nt: TGTGCCAGCACCTTTGGGGCTAGCGCCTCCTACGAGCAGTACTTC

d_gene: -
v_gene: TRBV7-2
j_gene: TRBJ2-7
abundance: once
CDR3aa: CASSLGWGAEQYF
CDR3nt: TGTGCCAGCAGCTTAGGGTGGGGGGCCGAGCAGTACTTC

d_gene: -
v_gene: TRBV27
j_gene: TRBJ1-5
abundance: -
CDR3aa: CASSAGLGADQPQHF
CDR3nt: TGTGCCAGCAGTGCTGGGTTGGGGGCGGATCAGCCCCAGCATTTT

d_gene: -
v_gene: TRBV11-2
j_gene: TRBJ2-1
abundance: -
CDR3aa: CASSREPGLVEQFF
CDR3nt: TGTGCCAGCAGCCGTGAACCGGGTCTTGTTGAGCAGTTCTTC

d_gene: TRBD2
v_gene: TRBV9
j_gene: TRBJ2-7
abundance: -
CDR3aa: CASSPGGYEQYF
CDR3nt: TGTGCCAGCAGCCCGGGGGGCTACGAGCAGTACTTC

d_gene: -
v_gene: TRBV6-5
j_gene: TRBJ2-7
abundance: -
CDR3aa: CASSYDSYEQYF
CDR3nt: TGTGCCAGCAGTTACGACAGCTACGAGCAGTACTTC

d_gene: TRBD1
v_gene: TRBV9
j_gene: TRBJ2-1
abundance: once
CDR3aa: CASSSKRTGGSYNEQFF
CDR3nt: TGTGCCAGCAGCTCGAAGAGGACAGGGGGCTCCTACAATGAGCAGTTCTTC

d_gene: -
v_gene: TRBV5-1
j_gene: TRBJ2-3
abundance: -
CDR3aa: CASSWPGGVSTDTQYF
CDR3nt: TGCGCCAGCAGCTGGCCCGGGGGCGTAAGCACAGATACGCAGTATTTT

d_gene: TRBD1
v_gene: TRBV19
j_gene: TRBJ2-7
abundance: -
CDR3aa: CASSTHSGTGGSYEQYF
CDR3nt: TGTGCCAGTAGTACCCACTCCGGGACAGGGGGCTCCTACGAGCAGTACTTC

d_gene: -
v_gene: TRBV7-2
j_gene: TRBJ2-7
abundance: once
CDR3aa: CASSLADEQYF
CDR3nt: TGTGCCAGCAGCTTAGCGGACGAGCAGTACTTC

d_gene: TRBD2
v_gene: TRBV28
j_gene: TRBJ2-7
abundance: -
CDR3aa: CASKPTSGSVIEQYF
CDR3nt: TGTGCCAGTAAACCGACTAGCGGGAGTGTGATCGAGCAGTACTTC

d_gene: -
v_gene: TRBV6-1
j_gene: TRBJ2-2
abundance: -
CDR3aa: CASSADRANTGELFF
CDR3nt: TGTGCCAGCAGTGCAGACAGAGCGAACACCGGGGAGCTGTTTTTT

d_gene: TRBD2
v_gene: TRBV4-1
j_gene: TRBJ2-1
abundance: -
CDR3aa: CASSPQGQGLALNEQFF
CDR3nt: TGCGCCAGCAGCCCCCAAGGTCAGGGACTAGCCCTCAATGAGCAGTTCTTC

d_gene: -
v_gene: TRBV27
j_gene: TRBJ2-7
abundance: -
CDR3aa: CASSFGYEQYF
CDR3nt: TGTGCCAGCAGTTTTGGGTACGAGCAGTACTTC

d_gene: -
v_gene: TRBV28
j_gene: TRBJ1-3
abundance: -
CDR3aa: CASSSPEGGGNTIYF
CDR3nt: TGTGCCAGCAGTTCCCCCGAGGGGGGTGGAAACACCATATATTTT

d_gene: -
v_gene: TRBV27
j_gene: TRBJ2-7
abundance: -
CDR3aa: CASSLSAYEHYEQYF
CDR3nt: TGTGCCAGCAGTTTATCGGCCTACGAACATTACGAGCAGTACTTC

d_gene: -
v_gene: TRBV21-1
j_gene: TRBJ1-2
abundance: -
CDR3aa: CASSKGFGGNYGYTF
CDR3nt: TGTGCCAGCAGCAAAGGATTCGGCGGCAACTATGGCTACACCTTC

d_gene: -
v_gene: TRBV11-1
j_gene: TRBJ2-6
abundance: -
CDR3aa: CASSLGASGANVLTF
CDR3nt: TGTGCCAGCAGCTTAGGGGCTTCTGGGGCCAACGTCCTGACTTTC

d_gene: -
v_gene: TRBV7-9
j_gene: TRBJ1-2
abundance: -
CDR3aa: CASSLVPKDGYTF
CDR3nt: TGTGCCAGCAGCTTAGTTCCCAAGGACGGCTACACCTTC

d_gene: -
v_gene: TRBV5-5
j_gene: TRBJ2-7
abundance: -
CDR3aa: CASSPSSVEQYF
CDR3nt: TGTGCCAGCAGCCCGAGCAGCGTCGAGCAGTACTTC

d_gene: -
v_gene: TRBV4-3
j_gene: TRBJ1-1
abundance: -
CDR3aa: CASSQDVGGRTEAFF
CDR3nt: TGCGCCAGCAGCCAAGACGTAGGGGGGAGAACTGAAGCTTTCTTT

d_gene: TRBD1
v_gene: TRBV7-9
j_gene: TRBJ1-4
abundance: -
CDR3aa: CASSLDYGTANEKLFF
CDR3nt: TGTGCCAGCAGCTTAGATTACGGGACAGCTAATGAAAAACTGTTTTTT